These 18 T cell receptor beta chains were all obtained from the same sample, sequenced in a study of T cell changes during pregnancy in multiple sclerosis. Assay: immunoSEQ multiplex PCR; the TCRdb copy retains only in-frame clones and omits some. Of 75,000 to 100,000 clones listed, approximately 92% are singletons. The sample consisted of peripheral blood, taken after pregnancy. The receptors derive from a female donor with multiple sclerosis, enrolled in a pregnancy study.

The chain recombines TRBV25-1 with TRBJ1-1; maybe TRBD1 (6 bases). V lost 5 bases to trimming and J lost 3 bases, with 13 bases between them. The CDR3 runs to 14 residues. Germline V lookup: CDR1 MGHDK, CDR2 SYGVNS. The CDR3 loop reads CASSPGHGYTEAFF. CDR3 coding DNA: TGTGCCAGCAGTCCGGGACATGGCTACACTGAAGCTTTCTTT.

The V and J genes are TRBV6-5 and TRBJ1-1; the D gene is possibly TRBD1 (5 bases). The germline V and J ends were trimmed by 10 bases and 6 bases, with 18 bases remaining between them. The V gene's germline CDR1 is MNHEY and CDR2 SVGAGI. This CDR3 region has 13 residues. CDR3 DNA sequence: TGTGCCACCTCACGGGGGTATGGTTCTGAAGCTTTCTTT. This codes for CATSRGYGSEAFF.

The V gene is TRBV18, the J gene TRBJ2-6; no firm D call. This CDR3 contains 15 residues. CDR1 is KGHSH and CDR2 is LQKENI in the germline V gene. Between the trimmed V and J ends, which lost 3 bases and 0 bases, there was a span of 6 bases. The CDR3 protein is CASSPSGSGANVLTF. CDR3 bases: TGTGCCAGCTCACCGTCGGGCTCTGGGGCCAACGTCCTGACTTTC.

The chain links TRBV9 to TRBJ1-1, with TRBD1 identical over 8 bases. The germline CDR1 and CDR2 sequences are SGDLS and YYNGEE. Trimming at V came to 4 bases and at J to 1 base, leaving 6 bases not matched to a gene. The CDR3 is 15 residues long. Here the CDR3 DNA reads TGTGCCAGCAGCTCTCCAGGACAGGGGAACACTGAAGCTTTCTTT. It yields the protein CASSSPGQGNTEAFF.

The V call is TRBV5-1, the J call TRBJ2-7; 7 positions agree with TRBD2. The CDR3 is made up of 17 amino acids. Germline V CDR1 and CDR2: SGHRS, YFSETQ. The V segment lost 4 bases and the J segment 2 bases; nucleotides outside the gene matches: 15. The CDR3 here is CASSPLWGGTGAYEQYF. The CDR3 DNA reads TGCGCCAGCAGCCCCTTGTGGGGGGGAACAGGAGCCTACGAGCAGTACTTC.

V is TRBV10-1 and J is TRBJ2-1; possibly TRBD2 for D (6 bases). V was cut by 6 bases and J by 4 bases, with 10 bases left in between. CDR3 length: 13 residues. In germline, CDR1 is WNHNN, CDR2 SYGVQD (reference sequence). The CDR3 here is CASSGTFYNEQFF. The CDR3 DNA is TGCGCCAGCAGCGGGACTTTTTACAATGAGCAGTTCTTC.

The chain is built from TRBV9 and TRBJ2-7; D might be TRBD2 (5 bases). CDR3 length: 16 residues. With 4 bases removed from V and 3 bases from J, the gap between germline ends came to 20 bases. From germline, CDR1 is SGDLS and CDR2 YYNGEE. The CDR3 DNA sequence: TGTGCCAGCAGCCCGTATGGTGTGGGTGGAGGCTACGAGCAGTACTTC. Translating gives CASSPYGVGGGYEQYF. The complete variable domain, with remaining parts taken from reference TRBV9 and TRBJ2-7, reads DSGVTQTPKHLITATGQRVTLRCSPRSGDLSVYWYQQSLDQGLQFLIQYYNGEERAKGNILERFSAQQFPDLHSELNLSSLELGDSALYFCASSPYGVGGGYEQYFGPGTRLTVT.

The chain combines TRBV27 with TRBJ2-5; 7 bases align to TRBD1. Germline CDR1 reads MNHEY; CDR2 reads SMNVEV (reference sequence). The trim removed 6 bases at V and 0 bases at J, leaving 7 bases unmatched. The CDR3 loop spans 15 amino acids. CDR3 residues: CASSATQGYQETQYF. The CDR3 DNA is TGTGCCAGCAGCGCGACACAGGGGTACCAAGAGACCCAGTACTTC.

V is TRBV27 and J is TRBJ1-4; D remains ambiguous. The CDR3 length is 14 residues. CDR1 is MNHEY and CDR2 is SMNVEV in the germline V gene (reference sequence). V was shortened by 4 bases and J by 4 bases, with 10 bases between the two germline ends. The CDR3 coding sequence is TGTGCCAGCAGTTCTTGGGCGCTTAATGAAAAACTGTTTTTT. The encoded protein is CASSSWALNEKLFF. Combining the CDR3 with reference TRBV27 and TRBJ1-4 gives the whole variable domain EAQVTQNPRYLITVTGKKLTVTCSQNMNHEYMSWYRQDPGLGLRQIYYSMNVEVTDKGDVPEGYKVSRKEKRNFPLILESPSPNQTSLYFCASSSWALNEKLFFGSGTQLSVL.

V is TRBV7-2 and J is TRBJ2-7; 11 positions agree with TRBD1. CDR1 is SGHTA, CDR2 FQGNSA, per germline. The J segment lost 2 bases and the V segment lost 0 bases, leaving 0 bases of the junction unmatched. CDR3 size: 15 residues. Here the CDR3 reads CASSLAGQGAYEQYF. CDR3 nucleotide sequence: TGTGCCAGCAGCTTAGCGGGACAGGGGGCCTACGAGCAGTACTTC. The entire variable domain, with the rest obtained from reference TRBV7-2 and TRBJ2-7, is as follows: GAGVSQSPSNKVTEKGKDVELRCDPISGHTALYWYRQSLGQGLEFLIYFQGNSAPDKSGLPSDRFSAERTGGSVSTLTIQRTQQEDSAVYLCASSLAGQGAYEQYFGPGTRLTVT.

This chain links TRBV6-1 with TRBJ2-7; D is undetermined. The CDR3 extends over 15 amino acids. Germline CDR1 is MNHNS and CDR2 is SASEGT. Trimming stripped 7 bases from V and 0 bases from J, with 16 bases between. This CDR3 is CASNNTPSPSYEQYF. CDR3 nucleotides: TGTGCCAGCAATAATACACCTTCCCCCTCCTACGAGCAGTACTTC.

As DNA, the CDR3 is TGCGCCAGCAGCCAAGATCACCCGTACGACTGCCAAGAGACCCAGTACTTC. Residues: CASSQDHPYDCQETQYF. This chain uses TRBV4-3 with TRBJ2-5; D unresolved. Germline CDR1 is LGHNA and CDR2 is YSLEER. This CDR3 region has 17 residues. Trimming shortened V by 0 bases and J by 1 base, and 15 bases separated the two germline ends.

The chain has TRBV30 and TRBJ2-5; weak D call: TRBD1 (5 bases). The germline gives CDR1 GTSNPN, CDR2 SVGIG (reference sequence). Between the trimmed V and J ends, which lost 3 bases and 5 bases, there was a span of 16 bases. The CDR3 has 14 residues. In DNA, the CDR3 is TGTGCCTGGAGCCGAAATCAGGGATCGGAGACCCAGTACTTC. Translating it yields CAWSRNQGSETQYF.

This rearrangement joins TRBV5-1 to TRBJ1-5; D gene ambiguous. This CDR3 contains 14 residues. The ends were cut back, 0 bases at V and 6 bases at J, with 10 bases in the middle. Germline values: CDR1 SGHRS, CDR2 YFSETQ. CDR3 DNA sequence: TGCGCCAGCAGCTTGGACATGAGGAGTCAGCCCCAGCATTTT. It is translated as CASSLDMRSQPQHF.

This clone was seen once. This chain joins TRBV6-5 and TRBJ1-3; 9 positions match TRBD1. Trimming took 6 bases from V and 3 from J; bases not matched to a gene: 6. There are 15 residues in the CDR3. From germline, CDR1 is MNHEY and CDR2 SVGAGI. The CDR3 nucleotides are TGTGCCAGCAGGGGACAGGGATACGGTGGAAACACCATATATTTT. This codes for CASRGQGYGGNTIYF.

This clone was found once. The V call is TRBV29-1, the J call TRBJ2-5; possibly TRBD2 for D (5 bases). The germline V gene has CDR1 SQVTM and CDR2 ANQGSEA. CDR3 length equals 16 residues. Trimming pared 3 bases from V and 1 base from J, leaving 18 bases between. The CDR3 loop is CSVEGLEAEFQETQYF. CDR3 bases: TGCAGCGTTGAGGGCTTGGAAGCGGAGTTCCAAGAGACCCAGTACTTC.

This clone was seen just once. The rearrangement links TRBV11-2 to TRBJ1-1, with unresolved D. This CDR3 has 15 residues. The germline V gene has CDR1 SGHAT and CDR2 FQNNGV. Trimming stripped 8 bases from V and 6 bases from J, with 22 bases between. For the CDR3, the DNA is TGTGCCAGCCGCCCTTTATATGGGCCGTACCCTGAAGCTTTCTTT. Translated, it gives CASRPLYGPYPEAFF.

This rearrangement joins TRBV5-4 to TRBJ1-2; 8 nucleotides line up with TRBD1. This CDR3 has 17 amino acids. Trimming at V came to 1 base and at J to 4 bases, leaving 12 bases not matched to a gene. Germline-derived CDR1 and CDR2 are SGHNT and YYREEE (reference sequence). DNA of the CDR3: TGTGCCAGCAGCTTGTCTGGACAGGGCCCTATCCGCTATGGCTACACCTTC. Translation gives CASSLSGQGPIRYGYTF.